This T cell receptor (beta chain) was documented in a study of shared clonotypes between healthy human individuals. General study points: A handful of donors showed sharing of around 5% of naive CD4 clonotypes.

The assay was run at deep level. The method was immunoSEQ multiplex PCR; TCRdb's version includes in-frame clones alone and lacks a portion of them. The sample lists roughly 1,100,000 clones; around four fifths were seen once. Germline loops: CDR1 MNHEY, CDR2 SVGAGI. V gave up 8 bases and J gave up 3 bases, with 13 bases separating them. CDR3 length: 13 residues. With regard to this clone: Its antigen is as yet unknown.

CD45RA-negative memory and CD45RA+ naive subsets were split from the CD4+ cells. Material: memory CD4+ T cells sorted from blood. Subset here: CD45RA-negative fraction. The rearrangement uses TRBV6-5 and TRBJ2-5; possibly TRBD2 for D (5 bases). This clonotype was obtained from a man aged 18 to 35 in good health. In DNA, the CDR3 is TGTGCCAGCGTTGCCAGCGGAAAAGAGACCCAGTACTTC. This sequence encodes CASVASGKETQYF.